Listed below are T cell receptor beta chains from one sample, sequenced in a study of cytomegalovirus exposure and HLA in healthy donors. Libraries were prepared by immunoSEQ multiplex PCR; TCRdb keeps only in-frame clonotypes and omits some of them. The repertoire has 130,000 or so clones, around 89% of them found once; the top ten carry 5.5% to 7%. The sequencing input was PBMCs. Receptor source: a woman in her twenties or thirties in good health and CMV-seropositive. The CDR3 runs from the conserved cysteine through the conserved F or W. D genes are given only for firm matches.

j_call v_call d_call cdr3_nt cdr3_aa
TRBJ1-1 TRBV9 - TGTGCCAGCAGCCCCGGGGTGGGGGGGATAGAAGCTTTCTTT CASSPGVGGIEAFF
TRBJ1-3 TRBV13 - TGTGCCAGCAGCCCTAATGAGGGAACACACATTACTGGAAACACCATATATTTT CASSPNEGTHITGNTIYF
TRBJ2-1 TRBV5-6 - TGTGCCAGCAGCTTTGGCCCCAGCTCCTACAATGAGCAGTTCTTC CASSFGPSSYNEQFF
TRBJ2-7 TRBV28 TRBD1 TGTGCCAGCAGGTCCCGCGGGACAGGCCTCTACGAGCAGTACTTC CASRSRGTGLYEQYF
TRBJ2-7 TRBV7-3 TRBD1 TGTGCCAGCAGCTTAACGGTCAGACAGGGGGTCAGCAACGAGCAGTACTTC CASSLTVRQGVSNEQYF
TRBJ2-7 TRBV11-2 TRBD1 TGTGCCAGCAGTCGATCCGGGACAGGGGGCTACGAGCAGTACTTC CASSRSGTGGYEQYF
TRBJ2-1 TRBV4-1 - TGCGCCAGCAGCCATCCCTCGGGAAACGAGCAGTTCTTC CASSHPSGNEQFF
TRBJ1-4 TRBV6-1 TRBD1 TGTGCCAGCAGTGAGACTCCGGGACAGGGGTATGAAAAACTGTTTTTT CASSETPGQGYEKLFF
TRBJ2-7 TRBV27 - TGTGCCAGCAGTTTACGAAAGGGGTATACCTACGAGCAGTACTTC CASSLRKGYTYEQYF
TRBJ1-2 TRBV5-5 TRBD1 TGTGCCAGCAGCTTGGACTTCGGACAGGGGCGCGGCTACACCTTC CASSLDFGQGRGYTF
TRBJ1-5 TRBV6-5 TRBD1 TGTGCCAGCAGTTTACAGGGGCAGCCCCAGCATTTT CASSLQGQPQHF
TRBJ2-7 TRBV6-1 TRBD1 TGTGCCAGCAGTGAAGAGGGACAGGACTTATCCTACGAGCAGTACTTC CASSEEGQDLSYEQYF
TRBJ2-5 TRBV11-2 TRBD2 TGTGCCAGCAGCTTAGACTGGCGGGGGACCCAAGAGACCCAGTACTTC CASSLDWRGTQETQYF
TRBJ2-3 TRBV19 TRBD2 TGTGCCAGTAGACTAGCGGGGACAGATACGCAGTATTTT CASRLAGTDTQYF
TRBJ2-5 TRBV5-4 - TGTGCCAGCAGCTCTCGAGAGAGTAAAGAGACCCAGTACTTC CASSSRESKETQYF
TRBJ1-2 TRBV5-6 TRBD1 TGTGCCAGCAGCTTGGGGGGGACAGGCTCCAATGTTGGCTACACCTTC CASSLGGTGSNVGYTF
TRBJ2-1 TRBV7-3 TRBD1 TGTGCCAGCAGCTGGGACAGATACAATGAGCAGTTCTTC CASSWDRYNEQFF
TRBJ2-2 TRBV18 TRBD2 TGTGCCAGCTCACAAATAGCACTAGCGGGCAGCACCGGGGAGCTGTTTTTT CASSQIALAGSTGELFF
TRBJ2-7 TRBV6-1 - TGTGCCAGCAGTGCCCAGGAGGGGTCCTACGAGCAGTACTTC CASSAQEGSYEQYF
TRBJ2-3 TRBV20-1 - TGCAGTGCTAGCCGGGTAGATACGCAGTATTTT CSASRVDTQYF
TRBJ1-1 TRBV7-8 - TGTGCCAGCAGCTTAGAATGGAGCACTGAAGCTTTCTTT CASSLEWSTEAFF
TRBJ1-2 TRBV28 - TGTGCCAGCAGTTTGCGTATCGTCCTTAACTATGGCTACACCTTC CASSLRIVLNYGYTF
TRBJ2-1 TRBV19 - TGTGCCACCCAGGGCAGGTGGGAGGTAGGTAATGAGCAGTTCTTC CATQGRWEVGNEQFF
TRBJ2-1 TRBV6-5 TRBD2 TGTGCCAGCAGTGGTACTAGCGGGAGGGTCAATGAGCAGTTCTTC CASSGTSGRVNEQFF
TRBJ1-5 TRBV18 - TGTGCCAGCTCACCCGGGGTGAATAGCAATCAGCCCCAGCATTTT CASSPGVNSNQPQHF
TRBJ2-1 TRBV28 TRBD2 TGTGCCAGCAGTCCCGCGGGACTATTATACAATGAGCAGTTCTTC CASSPAGLLYNEQFF
TRBJ1-1 TRBV20-1 - TGCAGTGCTAGCAGGGCTACTGAAGCTTTCTTT CSASRATEAFF